This is a list of T cell receptor beta chains from one sample in a study of glioma-infiltrating T cells. A single record per CDR3 protein comes from TCRdb applying MiXCR to the multiplex PCR reads. The data show 90,000 to 100,000 distinct CDR3 sequences, 35% to 50% seen once. The specimen was glioma tissue, nonneoplastic brain tissue, or PBMCs (not recorded which). Receptors originate from a human donor with low-grade glioma or glioblastoma, undergoing nonglioma brain surgery, or in good health (not recorded which). Both conserved end residues are part of each CDR3. The D gene is left open where the match is weak. The size field is filled for only some rows; it gives once, few, many or a size class.

j_call: TRBJ1-5
d_call: .
clone_size: many
v_call: TRBV12-3/TRBV12-4
cdr3_aa: CASSPPTGENQPQHF
cdr3_nt: TGTGCCAGCAGTCCCCCGACGGGAGAGAATCAGCCCCAGCATTTT

j_call: TRBJ1-1
d_call: TRBD1
clone_size: .
v_call: TRBV28
cdr3_aa: CASSAGGRDTEAFF
cdr3_nt: TGTGCCAGCAGTGCAGGGGGCCGAGACACTGAAGCTTTCTTT

j_call: TRBJ1-1
d_call: .
clone_size: .
v_call: TRBV27
cdr3_aa: CASSFYICSARTSGEMNTKAFF
cdr3_nt: .

j_call: TRBJ2-1
d_call: .
clone_size: many
v_call: TRBV9
cdr3_aa: CASSRGGVDEQFF
cdr3_nt: TGTGCCAGCAGCAGAGGGGGGGTCGACGAGCAGTTCTTC

j_call: TRBJ2-5
d_call: .
clone_size: many
v_call: TRBV12-3/TRBV12-4
cdr3_aa: CASSFNTLETQYF
cdr3_nt: TGTGCCAGCAGTTTTAACACCTTAGAGACCCAGTACTTC

j_call: TRBJ1-2
d_call: .
clone_size: many
v_call: TRBV29-1
cdr3_aa: CSDKVWEHYGYTF
cdr3_nt: TGCAGCGACAAGGTCTGGGAACACTATGGCTACACCTTC

j_call: TRBJ1-1
d_call: .
clone_size: many
v_call: TRBV12-3/TRBV12-4
cdr3_aa: CASSRTHEAFF
cdr3_nt: TGTGCCAGCAGCCGGACTCATGAGGCTTTCTTT

j_call: TRBJ2-7
d_call: .
clone_size: many
v_call: TRBV28
cdr3_aa: CASSRTALDLYF
cdr3_nt: TGTGCCAGCAGCCGGACGGCCCTCGATCTGTACTTC

j_call: TRBJ1-5
d_call: .
clone_size: many
v_call: TRBV2
cdr3_aa: CASTGVAYNQPQHF
cdr3_nt: TGTGCCAGCACTGGGGTGGCATACAATCAGCCCCAGCATTTT

j_call: TRBJ1-5
d_call: TRBD1
clone_size: .
v_call: TRBV28
cdr3_aa: CASSGDREGSSNQPQHF
cdr3_nt: TGTGCCAGCAGTGGGGACAGGGAAGGTTCGAGCAATCAGCCCCAGCATTTT

j_call: TRBJ2-7
d_call: .
clone_size: .
v_call: TRBV11-2
cdr3_aa: CASSLDQGISHNEQYF
cdr3_nt: TGTGCCAGCAGCTTAGATCAGGGGATTTCCCACAATGAGCAGTACTTC

j_call: TRBJ2-1
d_call: TRBD2
clone_size: few
v_call: TRBV7-2
cdr3_aa: CATGRAGGYNEQFF
cdr3_nt: TGTGCTACGGGTCGAGCGGGAGGATACAATGAGCAGTTCTTC

j_call: TRBJ2-7
d_call: .
clone_size: .
v_call: TRBV2
cdr3_aa: CASSVAFSEQYF
cdr3_nt: TGTGCCAGCAGTGTCGCGTTCAGTGAGCAGTACTTC

j_call: TRBJ1-3
d_call: .
clone_size: many
v_call: TRBV6-1
cdr3_aa: CASRSFRAGNTIYF
cdr3_nt: TGTGCCAGCAGGTCCTTCAGGGCTGGAAACACCATATATTTT

j_call: TRBJ2-7
d_call: TRBD2
clone_size: .
v_call: TRBV20-1
cdr3_aa: CSARRGLAGGPKDILEQYF
cdr3_nt: TGCAGTGCCCGGAGGGGACTAGCGGGAGGACCGAAAGACATTTTGGAGCAGTACTTC

j_call: TRBJ2-2
d_call: TRBD1
clone_size: .
v_call: TRBV28
cdr3_aa: CATHRDRGNGGLFF
cdr3_nt: TGTGCCACGCACAGGGACAGGGGGAACGGGGGGCTGTTTTTT

j_call: TRBJ2-1
d_call: TRBD2
clone_size: .
v_call: TRBV27
cdr3_aa: CASSSTSVPANEQFF
cdr3_nt: TGTGCCAGCAGTTCCACTAGCGTTCCGGCCAATGAGCAGTTCTTC

j_call: TRBJ1-1
d_call: .
clone_size: many
v_call: TRBV2
cdr3_aa: CASSEFSVGPNTEAFF
cdr3_nt: TGTGCCAGCAGTGAATTCTCGGTTGGACCGAACACTGAAGCTTTCTTT

j_call: TRBJ2-3
d_call: TRBD2
clone_size: .
v_call: TRBV4-3
cdr3_aa: CANSRDTLAGAPADTQYF
cdr3_nt: TGCGCCAACAGCAGAGATACCCTAGCGGGAGCACCCGCAGATACGCAGTATTTT

j_call: TRBJ1-2
d_call: .
clone_size: many
v_call: TRBV28
cdr3_aa: CASSLTAVSGGYTF
cdr3_nt: TGTGCCAGCAGTTTAACAGCAGTAAGCGGTGGCTACACCTTC

j_call: TRBJ2-4
d_call: TRBD2
clone_size: few
v_call: TRBV11-2
cdr3_aa: CASSSYSGIENIQYF
cdr3_nt: TGTGCCAGCAGCTCCTATAGCGGGATCGAAAACATTCAGTACTTC

j_call: TRBJ1-5
d_call: .
clone_size: .
v_call: TRBV28
cdr3_aa: CASSWGGRWYQPQHF
cdr3_nt: TGCGCCAGCAGTTGGGGGGGGCGCTGGTATCAGCCCCAGCATTTT

j_call: TRBJ2-7
d_call: .
clone_size: .
v_call: TRBV5-8
cdr3_aa: CASSLLGGLCYEQYF
cdr3_nt: TGTGCCAGCAGCTTGTTGGGGGGGCTGTGTTACGAGCAGTACTTC